This T cell receptor (beta chain) originates from a study of blood T cell repertoires in COVID-19 (TCRdb year 2020). General notes on the study: The collaborator samples originated in the United States, Italy and Spain and spanned the acute and convalescent phases of COVID-19. The prospective study material was composed of cDNA or gDNA derived from T cells, B-cell-depleted T cells, or PBMCs. Deeply sampled blood TCRbeta repertoires from subjects exposed to, actively infected with, or recovered from COVID-19 were included in the dataset. A freely available public database, intended as a resource for researchers studying the immune response to SARS-CoV-2, is where the repertoires were released. Samples were obtained from the ongoing ImmuneRACE study (first 160 participants) and from 1,254 subjects provided by 6 global collaborators. Nearly every sample came with metadata listing a de-identified subject ID, COVID-19 status, age in years and sex. Where available, HLA class I and class II types were taken from metadata supplied by the sample provider and were not determined by assay-based typing.

The immunoSEQ Assay, a bias-controlled multiplex PCR, was used to amplify TCRbeta CDR3 regions from genomic DNA. In the original analysis: The number of nucleated cells in each sample was estimated from the amplification of reference gene primers within the assay. Sequence reads were collapsed and filtered to measure the absolute abundance of every unique TCRbeta CDR3 rearrangement. Productive Simpson clonality was computed per sample as the square root of Simpson's diversity index over productive rearrangements. Held by TCRdb, this immuneACCESS table contains in-frame sequences only and omits some clones. Under half of the omission traces to an unresolved V gene where checked; the cause of the rest is unknown. V and J calls and clone size are those listed in that table; D and trimming were worked out from the DNA. In all, the sample holds a few hundred thousand clones, and roughly four fifths of those were seen once. Roughly 5.1% of the sample is held by the ten biggest clonotypes.

This clone was found a few times. The specificity of this receptor is unknown. Base qualities were left out, and no much larger clone turns up one base away. Enrolling through a virtual design, the prospective study's participants ranged in age from roughly 18 to 90 years and lived across roughly 24 United States geographic areas. Cohort assignment in the prospective study relied on participant-reported clinical history from a screening survey and a study questionnaire. Recovered participants in ImmuneRACE Cohort 3 were defined by two consecutive negative NP/OP PCR tests, clearance by a healthcare professional, or resolution of symptoms. In the prospective study, mobile phlebotomists collected whole blood, serum and a nasopharyngeal or oropharyngeal swab from each participant. Additional blood draws and questionnaires over an approximately 2-month period could optionally be provided by prospective study participants. Prospective study blood samples were shipped either frozen or at room temperature before DNA extraction.

Study-wide conclusions, independent of this receptor: The quantity of clinical and demographic metadata differed by source and by participant and was supplied without curation.

Trimming costs V 2 bases and J 0 bases, and their ends lie 4 bases apart. From cysteine to phenylalanine, the CDR3 is 13 amino acids long. The only DNA kept is the CDR3, 39 bases in frame from the first base. The germline V gene (reference sequence) specifies LGHDT as CDR1 and YNNKEL as CDR2. The rearrangement combines TRBV3-1 (or the pseudogene TRBV3-2) with TRBJ1-2; the D segment cannot be called with confidence. Sequencing input: PBMCs or T cells enriched from blood (not recorded which). The TCR was taken from a woman between 50 and 59 years old who had recovered from COVID-19. The sequenced DNA is TGTGCCAGCAGCCAACTAGCTAACTATGGCTACACCTTC. This codes for CASSQLANYGYTF.